The following is a TCR beta chain sequence with its context. The antigen is undetermined. The source of the sample is a study of cytomegalovirus exposure and HLA in healthy donors. Whole-study results and caveats: Reports showed the classifier diagnosing cytomegalovirus status with high specificity and sensitivity. Cytomegalovirus-associated TCR beta chains were listed, numbering 150 to 200.

Data came from immunoSEQ multiplex PCR; TCRdb stores just in-frame clones and leaves some out. The table includes some 230,000 clones, around nine tenths detected once. Unmatched junction bases numbered 6, after V lost 6 bases and J lost 7 bases. The CDR3 consists of 14 residues. From germline, CDR1 is LNHDA and CDR2 SQIVND (reference sequence). The rearrangement uses TRBV19 and TRBJ1-2; 12 positions match TRBD1. The sample taken for sequencing was PBMCs. The TCR was taken from a woman between 18 and 29 years old in good health and CMV-seronegative. DNA of the CDR3: TGTGCCAGTAGCCCCGGGACAGGGGGCGGTGGCTACACCTTC. Amino acid sequence: CASSPGTGGGGYTF.